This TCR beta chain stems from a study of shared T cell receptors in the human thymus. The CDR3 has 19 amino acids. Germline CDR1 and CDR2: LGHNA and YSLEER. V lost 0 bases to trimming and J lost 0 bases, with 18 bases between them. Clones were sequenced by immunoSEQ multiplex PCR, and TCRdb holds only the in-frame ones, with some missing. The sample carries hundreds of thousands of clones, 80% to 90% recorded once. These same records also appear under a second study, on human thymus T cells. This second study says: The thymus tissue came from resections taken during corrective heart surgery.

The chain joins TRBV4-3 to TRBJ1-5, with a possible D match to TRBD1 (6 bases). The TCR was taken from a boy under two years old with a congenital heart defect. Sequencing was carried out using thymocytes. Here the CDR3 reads CASSQDRVRGKDSNQPQHF. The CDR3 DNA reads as TGCGCCAGCAGCCAAGATCGGGTCAGGGGTAAGGATAGCAATCAGCCCCAGCATTTT.